Below are 15 T cell receptor beta chains sequenced from a single sample in a study of regulatory T cells in long-lasting Graves disease. Both iRepertoire HTBI primers and Arm-PCR of CDR3 regions were used to build the TCR beta libraries. TCRdb reanalysed the multiplex PCR reads using MiXCR and keeps one entry per CDR3 protein. Here the sample spans roughly 520,000 distinct CDR3 sequences, about 12% being singletons. Time point noted: newly diagnosed GD, antithyroid drugs for less than 3 months. PBMC RNA served as the TCR library source. These data also formed part of another study, on T cells in Graves' hyperthyroidism and ophthalmopathy.

The material was peripheral blood mononuclear cells (PBMCs), obtained at new diagnosis, from a patient treated with antithyroid drugs. Receptors originate from a woman aged 25 to 39 with Graves disease.

This clonotype was observed a few times. The chain links TRBV5-1 to TRBJ1-4, with 7 bases fitting TRBD1. Germline V gene sequence: CDR1 SGHRS, CDR2 YFSETQ. The CDR3 contains 14 residues. The V gene end was trimmed by 1 base and the J gene end by 8 bases; junction bases not matched to a gene: 5. CDR3 bases: TGCGCCAGCAGCTTGCAGGGGGTAGGGGAAAAACTGTTTTTT. This sequence encodes CASSLQGVGEKLFF.

The rearrangement joins TRBV7-6 to TRBJ2-7, with D perhaps TRBD1 or TRBD2 (6 bases each). The CDR3 extends over 14 amino acids. Germline V gives CDR1 SGHVS, CDR2 FNYEAQ. V was trimmed by 5 bases and J by 1 base, leaving 12 bases between them. The CDR3 sequence: CASSTQGTSYEQYF. For the CDR3, the DNA is TGTGCCAGCAGCACCCAGGGGACTTCCTACGAGCAGTACTTC. Full variable domain (missing parts from reference TRBV7-6 and TRBJ2-7): GAGVSQSPRYKVTKRGQDVALRCDPISGHVSLYWYRQALGQGPEFLTYFNYEAQQDKSGLPNDRFSAERPEGSISTLTIQRTEQRDSAMYRCASSTQGTSYEQYFGPGTRLTVT.

This clonotype was recorded many times. The rearrangement links TRBV4-3 to TRBJ1-6; no definite D call. Germline V gene data show CDR1 as LGHNA and CDR2 as YSLEER. V was trimmed by 0 bases and J by 9 bases, leaving 9 bases between them. This CDR3 has 14 residues. The CDR3, as DNA: TGCGCCAGCAGCCAAGATTTGGAGAGTTCACCCCTCCACTTT. This sequence encodes CASSQDLESSPLHF.

This clonotype occurred many times. This chain uses TRBV12-3 or TRBV12-4 with TRBJ2-3, with TRBD2 matching over 11 bases. J was trimmed by 3 bases and V by 7 bases; bases with no gene match: 6. The CDR3 extends over 15 amino acids. The CDR3 coding sequence is TGTGCCAGCATCCCCGGGACTAGCGGTACAGATACGCAGTATTTT. It encodes CASIPGTSGTDTQYF.

This clonotype was counted at least ten times. The CDR3 DNA reads as TGTGCCAGCACCTTAATAGGTTTGCACACTGAAGCTTTCTTT. This codes for CASTLIGLHTEAFF. V gene TRBV2 combines with J gene TRBJ1-1; D remains ambiguous. CDR3 length: 14 amino acids. Trimming stripped 7 bases from V and 3 bases from J, with 15 bases between. Germline V gene sequence: CDR1 SNHLY, CDR2 FYNNEI.

Ten or more counts support this clonotype. This chain joins TRBV28 and TRBJ2-5, with a possible D match to TRBD2 (5 bases). V lost 10 bases to trimming and J lost 2 bases, with 23 bases between them. There are 16 residues in the CDR3. Germline loops: CDR1 MDHEN, CDR2 SYDVKM. In DNA, the CDR3 is TGTGCCACCAGGCGACTACGACGGGCGGCTCAAGAGACCCAGTACTTC. This sequence encodes CATRRLRRAAQETQYF.

This clonotype was counted ten times or more. This sequence joins TRBV27 and TRBJ2-1; a possible D gene is TRBD1 (5 bases). The CDR3 contains 15 residues. Germline loops: CDR1 MNHEY, CDR2 SMNVEV (reference sequence). V lost 1 base to trimming and J lost 3 bases, with 10 bases between them. This chain's CDR3 is CASSLWGTGYNEQFF. CDR3 nucleotide sequence: TGTGCCAGCAGTTTATGGGGTACAGGCTACAATGAGCAGTTCTTC.

The genes are TRBV20-1 and TRBJ2-1; 7 positions match TRBD2. The CDR3 covers 15 residues. Germline assignment: CDR1 DFQATT and CDR2 SNEGSKA (reference sequence). J lost 7 bases, V lost 0 bases, and 9 bases had no gene match. CDR3 sequence: CSARDGAGDVNEQFF. CDR3 bases: TGCAGTGCTAGAGATGGGGCGGGAGATGTGAATGAGCAGTTCTTC.

Only one count was recorded for this clonotype. One base away lies a much larger clone, so this may be a sequencing read error. This chain joins TRBV7-2 and TRBJ2-3; 11 bases fit TRBD1. Germline CDR1 and CDR2: SGHTA and FQGNSA. The CDR3 has 15 amino acids. The CDR3 here is CAISRGQGVSGTQYF. The CDR3 DNA reads TGTGCCATCAGCCGGGGACAGGGGGTTTCGGGTACGCAGTATTTT.

The V call is TRBV28, the J call TRBJ2-4, with 7 positions matching TRBD2. Germline lookup yields CDR1 MDHEN and CDR2 SYDVKM. The trim removed 5 bases at V and 9 bases at J, leaving 4 bases unmatched. CDR3 length: 12 residues. CDR3 residues: CASSISGGIQYF. As DNA, the CDR3 is TGTGCCAGCAGTATTTCGGGGGGCATTCAGTACTTC.

In its sample, this clonotype was seen a few times. One base away lies a much larger clone, so this may be a sequencing read error. The chain has TRBV27 and TRBJ2-3; the D is unclear. CDR3 size: 16 residues. Between the trimmed V and J ends, which lost 2 bases and 2 bases, there was a span of 14 bases. Germline lookup yields CDR1 MNHEY and CDR2 SMNVEV (reference sequence). The CDR3 DNA reads TGTGCCAGCAGTTTAACCCCCAGCGCCCACACAGATACGCAGTATTTT. It specifies CASSLTPSAHTDTQYF.

The table lists this clonotype with many counts. This chain connects TRBV11-3 to TRBJ2-1; 13 positions agree with TRBD2. Germline CDR1 is SGHNT and CDR2 is YENEEA. This CDR3 contains 15 residues. Trimming at V came to 4 bases and at J to 6 bases, leaving 3 bases not matched to a gene. CDR3 DNA: TGTGCCAGCAGCTCCTGGACTAGCGGGAGCAATGAGCAGTTCTTC. It encodes CASSSWTSGSNEQFF.

This clonotype was detected many times. The chain employs TRBV12-3 or TRBV12-4 and TRBJ2-1; tentatively, D is TRBD1 or TRBD2 (6 bases each). Trimming left V 7 bases short and J 7 bases short, with 14 bases between. The CDR3 contains 13 residues. CDR3 DNA: TGTGCCAGCACCCTAGGGGGGAGGAATGAGCAGTTCTTC. It codes for CASTLGGRNEQFF.

This chain connects TRBV12-3 or TRBV12-4 to TRBJ2-1; TRBD2 aligns across 11 bases. V was clipped by 8 bases and J by 2 bases; unmatched bases: 2. The CDR3 runs to 14 residues. CDR3 protein: CASRLAGTYNEQFF. CDR3 nucleotides: TGTGCCAGCCGACTAGCGGGAACCTACAATGAGCAGTTCTTC.

Concerning this clonotype: The CDR3 end shows no conserved phenylalanine or tryptophan, and so a read error is likely. The V gene is TRBV7-3, the J gene TRBJ2-5, with 7 bases matching TRBD2. After removal of 3 bases from V and 0 bases from J, the junction contained 1 base not matched to a gene. This CDR3 is 14 amino acids long. Germline V gene sequence: CDR1 SGHTA, CDR2 FQGTGA. CDR3 nucleotides: TGTGCCAGCAGCTTTGGGACTAACCAAGAGACCCAGTACTTA. Translation: CASSFGTNQETQYL.